What follows are 20 T cell receptor beta chains derived from one specimen sequenced in a study of blood T cell repertoires in COVID-19. Profiled with immunoSEQ multiplex PCR; TCRdb holds only in-frame clones, not every one. The top ten clones hold approximately 2.1% of a sample with fewer than 450,000 clones, approximately 91% of them seen once. The sample taken for sequencing was PBMCs or T cells enriched from blood (not recorded which). The receptors were gathered from a woman aged 40 to 55 with acute COVID-19.

V and J are TRBV19 and TRBJ1-4; 8 bases line up with TRBD1. V lost 7 bases to trimming and J lost 2 bases; unmatched junction nucleotides: 6. This CDR3 is built from 15 residues. Germline CDR1 LNHDA, CDR2 SQIVND (reference sequence). The CDR3 loop is CASIPGGWTNEKLFF. In DNA form, the CDR3 reads TGTGCCAGTATCCCAGGGGGCTGGACTAATGAAAAACTGTTTTTT. Based on the CDR3 plus reference TRBV19 and TRBJ1-4, the full variable domain is DGGITQSPKYLFRKEGQNVTLSCEQNLNHDAMYWYRQDPGQGLRLIYYSQIVNDFQKGDIAEGYSVSREKKESFPLTVTSAQKNPTAFYLCASIPGGWTNEKLFFGSGTQLSVL.

This clone was found once. The V and J genes are TRBV7-8 and TRBJ1-5; TRBD1 matches at 7 bases. With V trimmed by 5 bases and J by 5 bases, 12 bases remained unmatched. Germline CDR1 and CDR2: SGHVS and FQNEAQ. The CDR3 spans 16 residues. The DNA for the CDR3 is TGTGCCAGCAGCGCGGGTGAGGGGGCGCGGTATCAGCCCCAGCATTTT. As protein: CASSAGEGARYQPQHF.

The DNA of the CDR3 is TGTGCCAGCAGTTTAAGGTCCAGGCACACCGGGGAGCTGTTTTTT. Translating it yields CASSLRSRHTGELFF. The J gene is TRBJ2-2, the V gene TRBV27; D unclear. V lost 2 bases and J lost 3, with 10 bases in between. Germline-derived CDR1 and CDR2 are MNHEY and SMNVEV (reference sequence). The CDR3 extends over 15 amino acids.

In its sample, this clone was seen a few times. The chain combines TRBV5-1 with TRBJ1-1; D unresolved. Trimming took off 3 bases at V and 5 bases at J, with 11 bases between the two ends. The CDR3 is 13 residues long. Germline loops: CDR1 SGHRS, CDR2 YFSETQ. CDR3 residues: CASSSGRGTEAFF. As DNA, the CDR3 is TGCGCCAGCAGCTCGGGCCGAGGGACTGAAGCTTTCTTT.

The V call is TRBV5-1, the J call TRBJ1-6; D gene ambiguous. V dropped 0 bases and J dropped 8 bases, with 12 bases sitting between them. This CDR3 region has 15 residues. Germline CDR1 and CDR2: SGHRS and YFSETQ. The chain's CDR3 is CASSLAGQKYSPLHF. As DNA, the CDR3 is TGCGCCAGCAGCTTGGCGGGTCAGAAATATTCACCCCTCCACTTT. Using reference TRBV5-1 and TRBJ1-6 for the parts outside the CDR3, the full variable domain is KAGVTQTPRYLIKTRGQQVTLSCSPISGHRSVSWYQQTPGQGLQFLFEYFSETQRNKGNFPGRFSGRQFSNSRSEMNVSTLELGDSALYLCASSLAGQKYSPLHFGNGTRLTVT.

The V gene is TRBV12-5, the J gene TRBJ1-5; TRBD1 agrees at 8 bases. The CDR3 loop spans 17 amino acids. J lost 4 bases, V lost 0 bases, and 8 bases had no gene match. Germline V CDR1 and CDR2: LGHNT, FRNRAP. The CDR3 bases are TGTGCTAGTGGTTTGGTACTTACGACAGGGGAAAATCAGCCCCAGCATTTT. Amino acids: CASGLVLTTGENQPQHF.

V is TRBV20-1 and J is TRBJ2-5; TRBD2 might be the D (5 bases). This CDR3 comprises 11 residues. With 8 bases removed from V and 2 bases from J, the gap between germline ends came to 9 bases. Germline V gene sequence: CDR1 DFQATT, CDR2 SNEGSKA (reference sequence). CDR3 region: CSLARQETQYF. CDR3 DNA sequence: TGCAGTTTAGCGCGGCAAGAGACCCAGTACTTC.

The chain combines TRBV7-6 with TRBJ1-4; a possible D gene is TRBD1 (6 bases). The CDR3 is 14 residues long. V gave up 5 bases and J gave up 3 bases, with 10 bases separating them. The germline gives CDR1 SGHVS, CDR2 FNYEAQ. DNA for the CDR3: TGTGCCAGCAGCCTGGACAGATCTAATGAAAAACTGTTTTTT. Protein sequence: CASSLDRSNEKLFF. The full variable domain, completed using reference TRBV7-6 and TRBJ1-4, is GAGVSQSPRYKVTKRGQDVALRCDPISGHVSLYWYRQALGQGPEFLTYFNYEAQQDKSGLPNDRFSAERPEGSISTLTIQRTEQRDSAMYRCASSLDRSNEKLFFGSGTQLSVL.

The chain couples TRBV5-1 to TRBJ2-1; 7 nucleotides match TRBD2. Unmatched junction bases numbered 9, after V lost 6 bases and J lost 6 bases. This CDR3 has 14 residues. Per germline, CDR1 SGHRS and CDR2 YFSETQ. CDR3 protein: CASIEFSGSNEQFF. The DNA of the CDR3 is TGCGCCAGCATTGAATTTAGCGGGTCCAATGAGCAGTTCTTC.

This clone appeared once. This sequence joins TRBV6-5 and TRBJ1-4; 9 bases are shared with TRBD1. Germline V gene sequence: CDR1 MNHEY, CDR2 SVGAGI. The V segment lost 0 bases and the J segment 8 bases; nucleotides outside the gene matches: 7. This CDR3 region has 16 residues. CDR3 DNA: TGTGCCAGCAGTTACTCCACAGGGGGCTCTCGCGAAAAACTGTTTTTT. It translates to CASSYSTGGSREKLFF.

This chain connects TRBV11-2 to TRBJ2-2; perhaps TRBD2 as D (7 bases). Germline V gene sequence: CDR1 SGHAT, CDR2 FQNNGV. There are 14 residues in the CDR3. V lost 5 bases and J lost 7, with 14 bases in between. The CDR3 DNA reads as TGTGCCAGCAGCCGGGGGGCGCGAAACGGGGAGCTGTTTTTT. As protein: CASSRGARNGELFF.

The CDR3 sequence is CASSLFQGFNEKLFF. The DNA of the CDR3 is TGTGCCAGCAGCCTATTCCAGGGATTTAATGAAAAACTGTTTTTT. The chain uses TRBV9 and TRBJ1-4; D is perhaps TRBD1 (5 bases). The CDR3 loop spans 15 amino acids. The V end was cut by 4 bases, the J end by 4 bases, with 14 bases between. Germline CDR1 and CDR2: SGDLS and YYNGEE.

V gene TRBV18 combines with J gene TRBJ2-2, with a possible D match to TRBD2 (6 bases). The CDR3 extends over 17 amino acids. Trimming took 5 bases from V and 6 from J, leaving 22 bases between them. In germline, CDR1 is KGHSH, CDR2 LQKENI. CDR3 bases: TGTGCCAGCTCATCGTGGTTGGGAGGCCACGAGGCCGGGGAGCTGTTTTTT. Its protein is CASSSWLGGHEAGELFF.

The J gene is TRBJ2-7, the V gene TRBV5-6; D is possibly TRBD2 (5 bases). There are 15 residues in the CDR3. V lost 0 bases to trimming and J lost 4 bases, with 14 bases between them. Germline loops: CDR1 SGHDT, CDR2 YYEEEE. The CDR3 DNA is TGTGCCAGCAGCTTGGCGGGTTCTAGGAGGTACGAGCAGTACTTC. Its translation: CASSLAGSRRYEQYF.

This clone was seen more than once but under ten times. CDR3 nucleotide sequence: TGCAGCGTAATCTTCTTGGGACAGTCCTACGAGCAGTACTTC. The encoded protein is CSVIFLGQSYEQYF. The chain uses TRBV29-1 and TRBJ2-7; 7 nucleotides match TRBD1. V lost 6 bases to trimming and J lost 1 base; unmatched junction nucleotides: 9. From germline, CDR1 is SQVTM and CDR2 ANQGSEA. CDR3 size: 14 residues.

The chain joins TRBV7-9 to TRBJ2-3; the D gene is possibly TRBD2 (6 bases). CDR1 SEHNR and CDR2 FQNEAQ come from the germline V gene (reference sequence). The V end was cut by 4 bases, the J end by 0 bases, with 17 bases between. CDR3 length equals 17 residues. For the CDR3, the DNA is TGTGCCAGCAGCTCCCTAGGAGGGTCCACTAGCACAGATACGCAGTATTTT. It translates to CASSSLGGSTSTDTQYF.

V and J are TRBV9 and TRBJ1-2; TRBD1 agrees at 7 bases. V lost 4 bases and J lost 8; bases outside the gene matches: 8. CDR1 is SGDLS and CDR2 is YYNGEE in the germline V gene. The CDR3 contains 13 residues. Here the CDR3 DNA reads TGTGCCAGCAGCCAGACAGGGCCGGGGGGCTACACCTTC. Protein product: CASSQTGPGGYTF.

The V gene is TRBV28, the J gene TRBJ2-7; 7 bases match TRBD1. V dropped 10 bases and J dropped 0; count of bases not matched to a gene: 6. The CDR3 length is 13 residues. Germline V CDR1 and CDR2: MDHEN, SYDVKM. The CDR3: CATIRDSSYEQYF. The CDR3 DNA sequence: TGTGCCACCATAAGGGACAGCTCCTACGAGCAGTACTTC.

DNA for the CDR3: TGTGCCAGCAGCGCCCCTCCAGGGGCTTCGGGCTACTACGAGCAGTACTTC. It yields the protein CASSAPPGASGYYEQYF. The chain has TRBV9 and TRBJ2-7; a possible D gene is TRBD1 (6 bases). V was pared by 3 bases and J by 3 bases, with 22 bases between. There are 17 residues in the CDR3. CDR1 and CDR2 (germline): SGDLS, YYNGEE. The variable domain in full, completed from reference TRBV9 and TRBJ2-7, reads DSGVTQTPKHLITATGQRVTLRCSPRSGDLSVYWYQQSLDQGLQFLIQYYNGEERAKGNILERFSAQQFPDLHSELNLSSLELGDSALYFCASSAPPGASGYYEQYFGPGTRLTVT.

The rearrangement uses TRBV5-1 and TRBJ2-7; TRBD1 matches 8 bases. This CDR3 has 15 residues. After removal of 0 bases from V and 2 bases from J, the junction contained 4 bases not matched to a gene. From germline, CDR1 is SGHRS and CDR2 YFSETQ. In DNA, the CDR3 is TGCGCCAGCAGCTTGGCCCAGGGGGCCACCTACGAGCAGTACTTC. Protein product: CASSLAQGATYEQYF.